Here is one T cell receptor beta chain with its context. The germline V gene has CDR1 LNHDA and CDR2 SQIVND (reference sequence). CDR3 length: 13 residues. Trimming removed 1 base at V and 5 bases at J, with 8 bases between. The data derive from a study of T cells in Graves' hyperthyroidism and ophthalmopathy. Amplification of TCR beta CDR3 regions was performed using RNA transcripts as template. With the HTBI primer set, the TCR CDR3 went through a first round of RT-PCR. TCRdb reprocessed the multiplex PCR reads with MiXCR, giving one entry per CDR3 protein. The data contain fewer than 650,000 distinct CDR3 sequences, 12% to 15% of them singletons.

The sample consisted of blood. The chain is built from TRBV19 and TRBJ2-5; D call uncertain. The sequence came from a woman between 18 and 30 years old with Graves' ophthalmopathy. The CDR3 nucleotides read TGTGCCAGTAGTATAGTCTGGCGGGAGACCCAGTACTTC. Residues: CASSIVWRETQYF.